This T cell receptor beta chain was captured in a study of T cells after yellow fever vaccination. The study's findings and limits: After the booster, roughly 96% of CD4 and about nine tenths of CD8 primary-response clones were re-detected. A weaker secondary response peaked on day 5, the primary on day 15.

This clonotype was seen many times. Its antigen remains unidentified. One entry per CDR3 protein, called by TCRdb with MiXCR from the 5' RACE reads. The sample lists 250,000 or so distinct CDR3 sequences, roughly 3.7% seen once, with around 19% in the top ten. This clonotype originated in a man aged 18 to 30 who received the YFV17D yellow fever vaccine. Material: PBMCs, obtained 15 days after the yellow fever booster vaccination.

The CDR3 region has the DNA TGTGCCATCCAGACAGGGGAGAATCAGCCCCAGCATTTT. It translates to CAIQTGENQPQHF. This sequence joins TRBV10-3 and TRBJ1-5; 8 nucleotides agree with TRBD1. This CDR3 region has 13 residues. CDR1 is ENHRY, CDR2 SYGVKD, per germline. Unmatched junction bases numbered 4, after V lost 8 bases and J lost 4 bases.